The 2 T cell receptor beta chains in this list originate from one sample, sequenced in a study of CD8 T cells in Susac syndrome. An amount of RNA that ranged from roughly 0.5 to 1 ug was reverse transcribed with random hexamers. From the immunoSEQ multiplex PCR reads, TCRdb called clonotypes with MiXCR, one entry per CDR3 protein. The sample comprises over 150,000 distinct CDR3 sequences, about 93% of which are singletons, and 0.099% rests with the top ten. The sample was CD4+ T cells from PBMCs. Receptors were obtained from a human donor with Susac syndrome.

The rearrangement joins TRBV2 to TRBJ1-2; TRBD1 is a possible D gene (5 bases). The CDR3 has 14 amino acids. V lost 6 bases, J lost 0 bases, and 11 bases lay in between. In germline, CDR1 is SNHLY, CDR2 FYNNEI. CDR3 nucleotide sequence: TGTGCCAGCAGCGCGACAGCTCCTAACTATGGCTACACCTTC. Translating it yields CASSATAPNYGYTF. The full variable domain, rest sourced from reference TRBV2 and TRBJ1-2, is EPEVTQTPSHQVTQMGQEVILRCVPISNHLYFYWYRQILGQKVEFLVSFYNNEISEKSEIFDDQFSVERPDGSNFTLKIRSTKLEDSAMYFCASSATAPNYGYTFGSGTRLTVV.

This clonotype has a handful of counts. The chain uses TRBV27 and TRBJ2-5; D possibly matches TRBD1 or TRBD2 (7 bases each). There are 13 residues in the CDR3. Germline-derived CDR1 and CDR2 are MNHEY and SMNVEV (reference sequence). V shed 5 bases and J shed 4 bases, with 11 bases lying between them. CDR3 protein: CASSVRGGETQYF. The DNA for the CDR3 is TGTGCCAGCAGTGTCAGGGGGGGAGAGACCCAGTACTTC.